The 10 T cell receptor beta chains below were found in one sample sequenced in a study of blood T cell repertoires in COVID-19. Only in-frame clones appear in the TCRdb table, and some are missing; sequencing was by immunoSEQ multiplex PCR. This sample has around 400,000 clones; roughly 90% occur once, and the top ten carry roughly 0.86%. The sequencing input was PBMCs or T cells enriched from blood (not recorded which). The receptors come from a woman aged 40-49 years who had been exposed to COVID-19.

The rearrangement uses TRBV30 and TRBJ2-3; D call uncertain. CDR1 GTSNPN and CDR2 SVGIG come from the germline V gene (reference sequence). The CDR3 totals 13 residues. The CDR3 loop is CAVNTGGADTQYF. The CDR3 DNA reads TGTGCGGTCAATACGGGTGGCGCAGATACGCAGTATTTT.

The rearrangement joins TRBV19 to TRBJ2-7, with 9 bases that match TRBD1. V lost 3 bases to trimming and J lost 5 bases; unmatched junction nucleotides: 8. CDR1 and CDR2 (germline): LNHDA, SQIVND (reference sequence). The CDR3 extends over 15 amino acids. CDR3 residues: CASSIVGTGSHEQYF. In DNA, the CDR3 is TGTGCCAGTAGTATTGTCGGGACAGGGAGCCACGAGCAGTACTTC.

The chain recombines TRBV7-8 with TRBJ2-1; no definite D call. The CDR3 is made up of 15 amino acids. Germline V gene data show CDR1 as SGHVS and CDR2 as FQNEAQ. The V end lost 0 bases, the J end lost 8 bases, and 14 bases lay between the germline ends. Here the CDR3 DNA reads TGTGCCAGCAGCTTAGCGAGTGTCGCCATCTATGAGCAGTTCTTC. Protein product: CASSLASVAIYEQFF. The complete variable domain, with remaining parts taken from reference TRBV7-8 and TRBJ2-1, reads GAGVSQSPRYKVAKRGQDVALRCDPISGHVSLFWYQQALGQGPEFLTYFQNEAQLDKSGLPSDRFFAERPEGSVSTLKIQRTQQEDSAVYLCASSLASVAIYEQFFGPGTRLTVL.

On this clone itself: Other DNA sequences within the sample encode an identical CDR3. The CDR3 sequence is CASSLRGETQYF. CDR3 coding DNA: TGTGCCAGCAGTTTAAGGGGAGAGACCCAGTACTTC. The rearrangement uses TRBV12-3 or TRBV12-4 and TRBJ2-5; weak D call: TRBD1 (5 bases). V was pared by 2 bases and J by 4 bases, with 5 bases between. This CDR3 comprises 12 residues.

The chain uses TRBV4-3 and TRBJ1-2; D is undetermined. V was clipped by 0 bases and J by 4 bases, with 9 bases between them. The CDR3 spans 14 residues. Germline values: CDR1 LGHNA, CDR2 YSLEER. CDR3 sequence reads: CASSQDRGPYGYTF. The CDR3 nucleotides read TGCGCCAGCAGCCAAGATCGAGGCCCCTATGGCTACACCTTC.

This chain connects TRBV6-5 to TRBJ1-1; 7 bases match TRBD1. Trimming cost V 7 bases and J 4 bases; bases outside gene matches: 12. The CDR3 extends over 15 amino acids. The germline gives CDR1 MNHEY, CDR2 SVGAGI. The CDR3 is CASTPGTGTVTEAFF. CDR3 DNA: TGTGCCAGCACTCCTGGGACCGGGACAGTCACTGAAGCTTTCTTT.

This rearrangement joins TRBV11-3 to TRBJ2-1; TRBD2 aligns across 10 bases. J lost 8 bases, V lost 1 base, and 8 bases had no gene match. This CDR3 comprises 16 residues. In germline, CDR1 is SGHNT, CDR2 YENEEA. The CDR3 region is CASSLGQREGRDEQFF. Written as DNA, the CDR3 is TGTGCCAGCAGCTTAGGTCAGCGGGAGGGCCGGGATGAGCAGTTCTTC.

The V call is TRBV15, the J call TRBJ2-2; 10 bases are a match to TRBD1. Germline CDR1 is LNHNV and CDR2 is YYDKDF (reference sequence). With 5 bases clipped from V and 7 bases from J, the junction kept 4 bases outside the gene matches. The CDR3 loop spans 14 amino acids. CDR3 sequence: CATSGTGDVGELFF. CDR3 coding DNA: TGTGCCACCAGCGGGACAGGGGATGTCGGGGAGCTGTTTTTT.

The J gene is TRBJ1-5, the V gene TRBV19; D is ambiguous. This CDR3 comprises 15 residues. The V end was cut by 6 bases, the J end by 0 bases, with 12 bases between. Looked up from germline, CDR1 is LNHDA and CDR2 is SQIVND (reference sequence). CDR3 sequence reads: CASRAQSHSNQPQHF. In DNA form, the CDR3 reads TGTGCCAGTAGGGCACAGTCCCATAGCAATCAGCCCCAGCATTTT.

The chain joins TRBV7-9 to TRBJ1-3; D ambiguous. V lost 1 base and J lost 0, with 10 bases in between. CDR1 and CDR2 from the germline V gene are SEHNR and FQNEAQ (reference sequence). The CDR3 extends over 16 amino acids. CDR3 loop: CASSLERGGSGNTIYF. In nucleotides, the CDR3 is TGTGCCAGCAGCTTAGAGCGGGGTGGCTCTGGAAACACCATATATTTT.